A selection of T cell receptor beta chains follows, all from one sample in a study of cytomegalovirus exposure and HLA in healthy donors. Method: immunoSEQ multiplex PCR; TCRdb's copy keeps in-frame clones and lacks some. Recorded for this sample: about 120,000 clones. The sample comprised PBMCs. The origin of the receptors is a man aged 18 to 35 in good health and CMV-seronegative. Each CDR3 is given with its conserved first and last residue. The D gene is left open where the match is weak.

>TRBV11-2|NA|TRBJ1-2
CASSLGSWGYTF
TGTGCCAGCAGCTTAGGTAGCTGGGGCTACACCTTC
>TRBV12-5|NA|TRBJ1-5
CASGLGKDMGGSNQPQHF
TGTGCTAGTGGTTTGGGGAAGGACATGGGAGGTAGCAATCAGCCCCAGCATTTT
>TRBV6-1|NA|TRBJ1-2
CASSVGLGYTF
TGTGCCAGCAGTGTCGGTCTTGGCTACACCTTC
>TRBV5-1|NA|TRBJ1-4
CASSLDRNEKLFF
TGCGCCAGCAGCCTTGACAGAAATGAAAAACTGTTTTTT
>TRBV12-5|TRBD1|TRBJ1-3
CASGLGTGTGNTIYF
TGTGCTAGTGGTTTGGGGACAGGGACCGGAAACACCATATATTTT
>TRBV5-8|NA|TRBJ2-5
CASSFSVSDQETQYF
TGTGCCAGCAGCTTTTCCGTGTCCGACCAAGAGACCCAGTACTTC
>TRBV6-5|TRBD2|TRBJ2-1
CASSVLADNEQFF
TGTGCCAGCAGTGTTCTAGCGGACAATGAGCAGTTCTTC
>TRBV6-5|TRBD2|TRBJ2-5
CASTRGLAGETQYF
TGTGCCAGCACCCGCGGGCTAGCGGGAGAGACCCAGTACTTC
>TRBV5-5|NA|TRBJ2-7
CASSFSGDSSYEQYF
TGTGCCAGCAGTTTTAGCGGAGACAGCTCCTACGAGCAGTACTTC
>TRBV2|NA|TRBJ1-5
CASRGVKFQPQHF
TGTGCCAGCAGAGGGGTTAAGTTCCAGCCCCAGCATTTT
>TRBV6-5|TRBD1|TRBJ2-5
CASRAPTGGFWTQYF
TGTGCCAGCAGAGCCCCGACAGGGGGCTTCTGGACCCAGTACTTC
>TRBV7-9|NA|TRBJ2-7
CASSPGGYEQYF
TGTGCCAGCAGCCCCGGAGGCTACGAGCAGTACTTC
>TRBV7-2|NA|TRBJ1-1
CASSGLGRRGFF
TGTGCCAGCAGCGGTTTAGGAAGGAGAGGTTTCTTT
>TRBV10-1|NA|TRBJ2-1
CASSAGSSRNEQFF
TGCGCCAGCAGCGCGGGGTCTAGCAGGAATGAGCAGTTCTTC
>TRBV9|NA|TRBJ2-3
CASSVGGPSTDTQYF
TGTGCCAGCAGCGTAGGGGGGCCTAGCACAGATACGCAGTATTTT
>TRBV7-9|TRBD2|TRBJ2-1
CASSLSTSGTIYNEQFF
TGTGCCAGCAGCCTATCGACTAGCGGGACAATTTACAATGAGCAGTTCTTC
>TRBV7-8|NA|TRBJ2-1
CASSLGLGSGVYNEQFF
TGTGCCAGCAGCTTAGGGTTGGGTAGCGGCGTCTACAATGAGCAGTTCTTC